These 25 T cell receptor beta chains were sequenced from one sample in a study of technical replicates of blood from a handful of donors. The table came from immunoSEQ multiplex PCR; TCRdb's copy has only in-frame clones and leaves some out. The sample records about 75,000 clones, roughly 91% being singletons. Sequenced material: T cells isolated from PBMCs. These receptors were taken from a human donor in good health. Some clones in this sample may be carry-over from other donors' samples.

This sequence joins TRBV7-3 and TRBJ2-3; TRBD2 matches at 7 bases. This CDR3 comprises 15 residues. Germline-derived CDR1 and CDR2 are SGHTA and FQGTGA. V lost 5 bases, J lost 0 bases, and 5 bases stayed unmatched. The CDR3 nucleotides read TGTGCCAGCAGCCATACGGGGGGTAGCACAGATACGCAGTATTTT. Translation: CASSHTGGSTDTQYF.

The chain combines TRBV15 with TRBJ1-4; D is possibly TRBD1 (6 bases). The V gene lost 0 bases and the J gene lost 7 bases, with 12 bases spanning the gap. The CDR3 totals 15 residues. Germline values: CDR1 LNHNV, CDR2 YYDKDF (reference sequence). Here the CDR3 reads CATSREPGVFEKLFF. CDR3 in DNA: TGTGCCACCAGCAGAGAACCAGGGGTCTTTGAAAAACTGTTTTTT.

The chain carries TRBV2 and TRBJ2-7, with TRBD2 matching 8 bases. V lost 7 bases, J lost 3 bases, and 5 bases stayed unmatched. The V gene's germline CDR1 is SNHLY and CDR2 FYNNEI. The CDR3 has 13 amino acids. DNA of the CDR3: TGTGCCAGCATAGCGGGGCCCAACTACGAGCAGTACTTC. Translated: CASIAGPNYEQYF. Drawing the rest from reference TRBV2 and TRBJ2-7, the complete variable domain is EPEVTQTPSHQVTQMGQEVILRCVPISNHLYFYWYRQILGQKVEFLVSFYNNEISEKSEIFDDQFSVERPDGSNFTLKIRSTKLEDSAMYFCASIAGPNYEQYFGPGTRLTVT.

The chain uses TRBV9 and TRBJ2-1; 13 bases agree with TRBD2. Looked up from germline, CDR1 is SGDLS and CDR2 is YYNGEE. Losses at the gene ends were 0 bases for V and 9 bases for J; bases not matched to a gene: 3. The CDR3 is made up of 15 amino acids. As DNA, the CDR3 is TGTGCCAGCAGCGTAGGGACTAGCGGGGGCAGTGAGCAGTTCTTC. It encodes CASSVGTSGGSEQFF. The whole variable domain, filled in from reference TRBV9 and TRBJ2-1, reads DSGVTQTPKHLITATGQRVTLRCSPRSGDLSVYWYQQSLDQGLQFLIQYYNGEERAKGNILERFSAQQFPDLHSELNLSSLELGDSALYFCASSVGTSGGSEQFFGPGTRLTVL.

CDR3 residues: CASSPGRVNTEAFF. DNA for the CDR3: TGTGCCAGCTCACCCGGGCGGGTGAACACTGAAGCTTTCTTT. The chain carries TRBV18 and TRBJ1-1, with D unclear. The CDR3 runs to 14 residues. Trimming took 3 bases from V and 0 from J, leaving 8 bases between them. The germline gives CDR1 KGHSH, CDR2 LQKENI.

The chain carries TRBV7-2 and TRBJ1-4; TRBD1 matches at 7 bases. Germline loops: CDR1 SGHTA, CDR2 FQGNSA. This CDR3 region has 16 residues. V lost 5 bases to trimming and J lost 8 bases; unmatched junction nucleotides: 14. CDR3 DNA sequence: TGTGCCAGCAGCGTCGCCGGGTCTACCAGGGGGGAAAAACTGTTTTTT. Translated: CASSVAGSTRGEKLFF.

The V and J genes are TRBV4-1 and TRBJ2-1, with 7 bases lining up with TRBD1. This CDR3 is built from 17 residues. Losses at the gene ends were 6 bases for V and 2 bases for J; bases not matched to a gene: 13. Germline V gives CDR1 MGHRA, CDR2 YSYEKL. The CDR3 spells CASSPTGAFKTYNEQFF. CDR3 nucleotides: TGCGCCAGCAGTCCCACAGGGGCGTTTAAGACCTACAATGAGCAGTTCTTC.

The gene calls are TRBV25-1 and TRBJ1-3; no firm D call. Looked up from germline, CDR1 is MGHDK and CDR2 is SYGVNS. V lost 1 base and J lost 1, with 2 bases in between. CDR3 length: 13 residues. The CDR3 region is CASSESSGNTIYF. The CDR3 region has the DNA TGTGCCAGCAGTGAATCATCTGGAAACACCATATATTTT. The full variable domain, its missing parts supplied by reference TRBV25-1 and TRBJ1-3, is EADIYQTPRYLVIGTGKKITLECSQTMGHDKMYWYQQDPGMELHLIHYSYGVNSTEKGDLSSESTVSRIRTEHFPLTLESARPSHTSQYLCASSESSGNTIYFGEGSWLTVV.

The rearrangement links TRBV27 to TRBJ1-1; tentatively, D is TRBD1 (5 bases). The V and J ends lost 3 bases and 7 bases respectively, with 12 bases between them. Per germline, CDR1 MNHEY and CDR2 SMNVEV (reference sequence). The CDR3 is made up of 13 amino acids. The CDR3, as DNA: TGTGCCAGCAGTTTTTATGGGGCAGATGAAGCTTTCTTT. Protein product: CASSFYGADEAFF.

V gene TRBV7-9 combines with J gene TRBJ2-7; TRBD1 aligns across 9 bases. J gave up 1 base and V 7 bases, and 11 bases lay outside the gene matches. The germline V gene encodes CDR1 SEHNR and CDR2 FQNEAQ (reference sequence). The CDR3 spans 16 residues. CDR3: CASTPNTGTGSYEQYF. In DNA form, the CDR3 reads TGTGCCAGCACCCCTAACACCGGGACAGGGTCCTACGAGCAGTACTTC.

This clone has only a few counts. The chain has TRBV7-6 and TRBJ1-1; D uncertain. Trimming shortened V by 0 bases and J by 2 bases, and 4 bases separated the two germline ends. The CDR3 extends over 13 amino acids. The V gene's germline CDR1 is SGHVS and CDR2 FNYEAQ. The CDR3 region has the DNA TGTGCCAGCAGCTTAGCGCTAAACACTGAAGCTTTCTTT. Translating it yields CASSLALNTEAFF.

The V and J genes are TRBV4-1 and TRBJ2-5, with 11 bases fitting TRBD2. This CDR3 spans 17 amino acids. Germline-derived CDR1 and CDR2 are MGHRA and YSYEKL. V lost 3 bases to trimming and J lost 4 bases; unmatched junction nucleotides: 10. The CDR3 loop reads CASSQGRAGTSGETQYF. The CDR3 DNA follows: TGCGCCAGCAGCCAGGGTCGAGCCGGGACTAGCGGAGAGACCCAGTACTTC.

The J gene is TRBJ2-7, the V gene TRBV9, with 7 bases fitting TRBD2. The germline V gene has CDR1 SGDLS and CDR2 YYNGEE. The length of the CDR3 is 13 residues. The V gene end was trimmed by 5 bases and the J gene end by 3 bases; junction bases not matched to a gene: 5. The CDR3 loop reads CASRTGRYYEQYF. The DNA for the CDR3 is TGTGCCAGCAGGACCGGGAGGTACTACGAGCAGTACTTC.

The chain has TRBV9 and TRBJ2-1; weak D call: TRBD2 (5 bases). This CDR3 region has 15 residues. V was pared by 0 bases and J by 1 base, with 8 bases between. CDR1 SGDLS and CDR2 YYNGEE come from the germline V gene. The CDR3 sequence: CASSVDSGSYNEQFF. CDR3 sequence (DNA): TGTGCCAGCAGCGTAGACAGCGGATCCTACAATGAGCAGTTCTTC.

This chain links TRBV11-2 with TRBJ2-3, with TRBD2 matching over 16 bases. The trim removed 5 bases at V and 7 bases at J, leaving 15 bases unmatched. From germline, CDR1 is SGHAT and CDR2 FQNNGV. CDR3 length: 19 amino acids. The CDR3 DNA sequence: TGTGCCAGCAGCCGGAAAGGGACTAGCGGGGGGGCCTTCCCAAATACGCAGTATTTT. Its translation is CASSRKGTSGGAFPNTQYF.

The CDR3 region has the DNA TGTGCCAGCAGCAAAGATGGACAGGGACACACAGATACGCAGTATTTT. Translated: CASSKDGQGHTDTQYF. This chain links TRBV5-5 with TRBJ2-3; TRBD1 aligns across 8 bases. The CDR3 covers 16 residues. Trimming at V came to 4 bases and at J to 2 bases, leaving 9 bases not matched to a gene. Germline V lookup: CDR1 SGHKS, CDR2 YYEKEE (reference sequence). The full variable domain, its missing parts supplied by reference TRBV5-5 and TRBJ2-3, is DAGVTQSPTHLIKTRGQQVTLRCSPISGHKSVSWYQQVLGQGPQFIFQYYEKEERGRGNFPDRFSARQFPNYSSELNVNALLLGDSALYLCASSKDGQGHTDTQYFGPGTRLTVL.

This rearrangement joins TRBV21-1 to TRBJ2-7; the table's TRBD2 call for D was not verified on the DNA. TRBV21-1 is classified as a pseudogene. There are 22 residues in the CDR3. CDR3 coding DNA: TGTGCCAGCAGCAGTCCCCCCCTTCCCCCCCCTAAAACTAGCGGGAGCTCCTACGAGCAGTACTTC. This encodes CASSSPPLPPPKTSGSSYEQYF.

The chain carries TRBV10-1 and TRBJ2-2, with D tentatively TRBD1 (6 bases). V shed 5 bases and J shed 6 bases, with 19 bases lying between them. The CDR3 spans 16 residues. The germline V gene encodes CDR1 WNHNN and CDR2 SYGVQD (reference sequence). Written as DNA, the CDR3 is TGCGCCAGCAGTACCACAGAGCCGACAGGAGCCGGGGAGCTGTTTTTT. Translation gives CASSTTEPTGAGELFF.

V gene TRBV6-5 combines with J gene TRBJ1-2; possibly TRBD1 for D (6 bases). Trimming shortened V by 10 bases and J by 3 bases, and 12 bases separated the two germline ends. The germline V gene encodes CDR1 MNHEY and CDR2 SVGAGI. There are 12 residues in the CDR3. In DNA, the CDR3 is TGTGCCACCGCACGGACAGACTATGGCTACACCTTC. Amino acids: CATARTDYGYTF.

The V gene is TRBV27, the J gene TRBJ2-2; D might be TRBD1 (5 bases). The length of the CDR3 is 20 residues. CDR1 is MNHEY and CDR2 is SMNVEV in the germline V gene (reference sequence). V shed 5 bases and J shed 0 bases, with 25 bases lying between them. CDR3 region: CASSLYPWGKEVANTGELFF. CDR3 nucleotide sequence: TGTGCCAGCAGTCTATACCCTTGGGGCAAGGAAGTCGCGAACACCGGGGAGCTGTTTTTT.

The V gene is TRBV15, the J gene TRBJ1-3; possibly TRBD1 for D (6 bases). CDR1 and CDR2 from the germline V gene are LNHNV and YYDKDF (reference sequence). Between the trimmed V and J ends, which lost 2 bases and 1 base, there was a span of 6 bases. There are 14 residues in the CDR3. The CDR3 DNA sequence: TGTGCCACCAGCAGACAGGGGTCTGGAAACACCATATATTTT. It specifies CATSRQGSGNTIYF. The full variable domain, in which reference TRBV15 and TRBJ1-3 provide the parts outside the CDR3, is DAMVIQNPRYQVTQFGKPVTLSCSQTLNHNVMYWYQQKSSQAPKLLFHYYDKDFNNEADTPDNFQSRRPNTSFCFLDIRSPGLGDTAMYLCATSRQGSGNTIYFGEGSWLTVV.

The chain has TRBV19 and TRBJ2-5; 8 bases are a match to TRBD2. CDR1 and CDR2 (germline): LNHDA, SQIVND (reference sequence). V gave up 1 base and J gave up 8 bases; unmatched junction bases: 6. This CDR3 contains 14 residues. In nucleotides, the CDR3 is TGTGCCAGTAGTATAGGGACTAGCACAACTACCCAGTACTTC. The encoded protein is CASSIGTSTTTQYF.

The CDR3 region is CASSWGQGTTEAFF. CDR3 nucleotides: TGTGCCAGCAGCTGGGGACAGGGTACCACTGAAGCTTTCTTT. The rearrangement links TRBV2 to TRBJ1-1, with 9 bases lining up with TRBD1. V was pared by 6 bases and J by 4 bases, with 6 bases of the junction left unmatched. CDR1 SNHLY and CDR2 FYNNEI come from the germline V gene. The CDR3 has 14 amino acids. The variable domain in full, with the rest retrieved from reference TRBV2 and TRBJ1-1, is EPEVTQTPSHQVTQMGQEVILRCVPISNHLYFYWYRQILGQKVEFLVSFYNNEISEKSEIFDDQFSVERPDGSNFTLKIRSTKLEDSAMYFCASSWGQGTTEAFFGQGTRLTVV.

V and J are TRBV7-9 and TRBJ2-1, with 11 bases aligning to TRBD2. Germline V gives CDR1 SEHNR, CDR2 FQNEAQ (reference sequence). With V trimmed by 5 bases and J by 0 bases, 12 bases remained unmatched. This CDR3 is built from 19 residues. The chain's CDR3 is CASSPKASGGLRSYNEQFF. The CDR3 nucleotides read TGTGCCAGCAGCCCTAAAGCTAGCGGGGGGCTCCGCTCCTACAATGAGCAGTTCTTC.

The CDR3 here is CASTPSEIGEQYF. CDR3 bases: TGTGCCAGCACCCCTAGCGAGATCGGCGAGCAGTACTTC. The chain employs TRBV27 and TRBJ2-7; a possible D gene is TRBD2 (6 bases). CDR3 length: 13 amino acids. The germline gives CDR1 MNHEY, CDR2 SMNVEV (reference sequence). Between the trimmed V and J ends, which lost 7 bases and 6 bases, there was a span of 16 bases.